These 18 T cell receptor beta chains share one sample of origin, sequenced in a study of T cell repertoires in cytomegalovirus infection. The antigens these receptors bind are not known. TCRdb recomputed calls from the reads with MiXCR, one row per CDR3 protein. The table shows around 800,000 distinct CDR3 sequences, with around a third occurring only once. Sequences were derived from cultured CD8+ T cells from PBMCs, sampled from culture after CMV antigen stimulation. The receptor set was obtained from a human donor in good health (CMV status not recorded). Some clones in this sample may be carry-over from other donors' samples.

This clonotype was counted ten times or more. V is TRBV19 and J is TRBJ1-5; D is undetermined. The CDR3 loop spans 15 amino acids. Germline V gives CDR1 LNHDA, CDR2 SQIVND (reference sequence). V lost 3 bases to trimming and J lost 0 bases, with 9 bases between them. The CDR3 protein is CASSIDGDSNQPQHF. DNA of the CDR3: TGTGCCAGTAGTATTGATGGGGATAGCAATCAGCCCCAGCATTTT.

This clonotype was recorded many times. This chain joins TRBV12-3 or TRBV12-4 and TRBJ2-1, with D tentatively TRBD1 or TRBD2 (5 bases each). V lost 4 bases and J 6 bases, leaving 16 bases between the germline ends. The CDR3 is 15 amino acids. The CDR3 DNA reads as TGTGCCAGCAGTTCCGAAGGACACGGGATCAATGAGCAGTTCTTC. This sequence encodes CASSSEGHGINEQFF.

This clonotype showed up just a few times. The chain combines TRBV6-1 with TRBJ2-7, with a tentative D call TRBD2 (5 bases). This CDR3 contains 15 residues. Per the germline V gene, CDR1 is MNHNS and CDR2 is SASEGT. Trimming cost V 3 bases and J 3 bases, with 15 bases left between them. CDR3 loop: CASSDRPYEGYEQYV. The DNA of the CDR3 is TGTGCCAGCAGTGACAGACCCTACGAGGGCTACGAGCAGTACGTC.

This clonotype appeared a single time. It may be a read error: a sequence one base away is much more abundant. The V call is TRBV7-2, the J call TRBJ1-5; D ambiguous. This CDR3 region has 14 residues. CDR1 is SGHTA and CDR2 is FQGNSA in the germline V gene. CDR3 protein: CASSLNWRNQPRHF. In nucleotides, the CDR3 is TGTGCCAGCAGCTTAAATTGGAGAAATCAGCCCCGGCATTTT.

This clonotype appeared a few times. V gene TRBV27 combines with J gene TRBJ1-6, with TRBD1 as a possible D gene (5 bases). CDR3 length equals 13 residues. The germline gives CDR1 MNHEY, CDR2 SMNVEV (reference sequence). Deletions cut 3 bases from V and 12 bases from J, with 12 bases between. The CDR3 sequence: CASSLGRPLPLHF. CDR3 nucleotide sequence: TGTGCCAGCAGTTTGGGGCGTCCCCTACCCCTCCACTTT.

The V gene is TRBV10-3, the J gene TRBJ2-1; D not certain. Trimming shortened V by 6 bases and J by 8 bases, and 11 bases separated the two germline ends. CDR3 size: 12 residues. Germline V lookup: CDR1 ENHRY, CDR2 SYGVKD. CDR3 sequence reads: CAISLHTHEQFF. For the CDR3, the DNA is TGTGCCATCAGCCTACATACTCATGAGCAGTTCTTC.

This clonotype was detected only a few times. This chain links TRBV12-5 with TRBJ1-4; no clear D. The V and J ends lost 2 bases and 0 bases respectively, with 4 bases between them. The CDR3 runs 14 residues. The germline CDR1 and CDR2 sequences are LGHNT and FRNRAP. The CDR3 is CASGLTSTNEKLFF. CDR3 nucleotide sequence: TGTGCTAGTGGTTTGACCTCAACTAATGAAAAACTGTTTTTT.

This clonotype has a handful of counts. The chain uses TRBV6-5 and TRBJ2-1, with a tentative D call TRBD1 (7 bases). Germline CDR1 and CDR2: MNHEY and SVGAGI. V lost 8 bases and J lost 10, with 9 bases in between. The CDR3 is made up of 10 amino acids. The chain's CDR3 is CASGGGEQFF. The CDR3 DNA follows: TGTGCCAGCGGAGGGGGCGAGCAGTTCTTC.

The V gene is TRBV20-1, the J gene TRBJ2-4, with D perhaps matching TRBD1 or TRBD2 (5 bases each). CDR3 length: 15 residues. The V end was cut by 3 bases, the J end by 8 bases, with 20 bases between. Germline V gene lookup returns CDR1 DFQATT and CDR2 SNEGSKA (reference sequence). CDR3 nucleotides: TGCAGTGCTAGGACCCCCGGGGACCTAAAGGACATTCAGTACTTC. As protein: CSARTPGDLKDIQYF.

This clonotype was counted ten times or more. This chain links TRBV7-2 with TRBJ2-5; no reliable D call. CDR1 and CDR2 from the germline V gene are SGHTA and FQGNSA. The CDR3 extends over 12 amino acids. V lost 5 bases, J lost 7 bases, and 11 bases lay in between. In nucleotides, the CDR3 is TGTGCCAGCAGCATTGATGGCGGGACCCAGTACTTC. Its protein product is CASSIDGGTQYF.

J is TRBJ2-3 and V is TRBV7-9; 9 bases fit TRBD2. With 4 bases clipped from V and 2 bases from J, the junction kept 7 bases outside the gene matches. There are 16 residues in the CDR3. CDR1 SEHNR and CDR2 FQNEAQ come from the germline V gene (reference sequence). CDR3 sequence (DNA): TGTGCCAGCAGCTCCGCCGCGGGGGGGTTCACAGATACGCAGTATTTT. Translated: CASSSAAGGFTDTQYF.

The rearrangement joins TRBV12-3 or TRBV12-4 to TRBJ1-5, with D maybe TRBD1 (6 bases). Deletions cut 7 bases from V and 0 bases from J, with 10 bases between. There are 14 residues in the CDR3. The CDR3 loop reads CASTKGGSNQPQHF. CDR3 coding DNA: TGTGCCAGCACTAAGGGGGGTAGCAATCAGCCCCAGCATTTT.

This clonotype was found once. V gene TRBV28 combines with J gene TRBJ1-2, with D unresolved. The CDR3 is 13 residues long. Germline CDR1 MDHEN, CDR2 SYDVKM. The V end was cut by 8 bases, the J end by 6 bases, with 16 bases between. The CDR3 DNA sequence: TGTGCCAGCTTCTGGCGTAAGTCGGATGGCTACACCTTC. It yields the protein CASFWRKSDGYTF.

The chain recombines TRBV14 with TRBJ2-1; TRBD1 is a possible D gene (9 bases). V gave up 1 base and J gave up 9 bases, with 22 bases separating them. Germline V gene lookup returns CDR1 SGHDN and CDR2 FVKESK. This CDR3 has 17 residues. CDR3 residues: CASSQVAGQGPYGEQFF. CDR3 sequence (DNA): TGTGCCAGCAGCCAAGTAGCGGGACAGGGCCCCTATGGTGAGCAGTTCTTC.

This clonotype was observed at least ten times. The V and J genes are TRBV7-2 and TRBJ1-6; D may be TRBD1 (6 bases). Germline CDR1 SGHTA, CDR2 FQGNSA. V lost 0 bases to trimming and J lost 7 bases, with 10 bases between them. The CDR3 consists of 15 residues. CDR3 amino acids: CASSLARGANSPLHF. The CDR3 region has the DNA TGTGCCAGCAGCTTAGCGCGGGGGGCCAATTCACCCCTCCACTTT.

The CDR3 DNA reads TGTGCCAGCAGCTTCCCCTGGATAGACGGACAGGCCCCAGTCTCCTACAATGAGCAGTTCTTC. This encodes CASSFPWIDGQAPVSYNEQFF. This chain uses TRBV11-2 with TRBJ2-1; 7 bases are a match to TRBD1. CDR1 and CDR2 from the germline V gene are SGHAT and FQNNGV. The J segment lost 0 bases and the V segment lost 3 bases, leaving 20 bases of the junction unmatched. This CDR3 has 21 amino acids.

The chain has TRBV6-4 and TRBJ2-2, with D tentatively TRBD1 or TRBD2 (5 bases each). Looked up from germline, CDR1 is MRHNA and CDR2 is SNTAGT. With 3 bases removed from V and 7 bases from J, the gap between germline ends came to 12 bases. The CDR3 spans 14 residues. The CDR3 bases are TGTGCCAGCAGTGAAGATCCGGGGCTCGGGGAGCTGTTTTTT. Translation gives CASSEDPGLGELFF.

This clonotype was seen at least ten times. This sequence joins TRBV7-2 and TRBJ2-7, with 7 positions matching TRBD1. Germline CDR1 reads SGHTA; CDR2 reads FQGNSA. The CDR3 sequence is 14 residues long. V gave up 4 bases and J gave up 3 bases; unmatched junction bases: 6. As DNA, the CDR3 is TGTGCCAGCAGCTCCACGACAGGGAGCTACGAGCAGTACGTC. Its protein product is CASSSTTGSYEQYV.